Each of the 32 T cell receptor beta chains below was sequenced from the same sample in a study of T cell changes during pregnancy in multiple sclerosis. TCRdb keeps only in-frame clones here, not all; method: immunoSEQ multiplex PCR. The data contain about 80,000 clones, around 92% of them singletons. Sample: peripheral blood, taken before pregnancy. All receptors come from a female donor with multiple sclerosis, enrolled in a pregnancy study.

This sequence joins TRBV28 and TRBJ1-5; TRBD1 agrees at 10 bases. Germline loops: CDR1 MDHEN, CDR2 SYDVKM. After removal of 5 bases from V and 6 bases from J, the junction contained 7 bases not matched to a gene. The CDR3 is 15 residues long. The CDR3 region has the DNA TGTGCCAGCAGTAAGGACAGGGGGACGGGTCAGCCCCAGCATTTT. Amino acid sequence: CASSKDRGTGQPQHF.

The rearrangement uses TRBV6-5 and TRBJ2-1, with TRBD2 identical over 8 bases. Per germline, CDR1 MNHEY and CDR2 SVGAGI. J gave up 6 bases and V 4 bases, and 8 bases lay outside the gene matches. The CDR3 covers 15 residues. The CDR3 loop reads CASSLQRTSSNEQFF. CDR3 coding DNA: TGTGCCAGCAGTTTACAGAGGACTAGCAGCAATGAGCAGTTCTTC.

The chain couples TRBV7-3 to TRBJ2-1, with 10 bases aligning to TRBD2. The germline gives CDR1 SGHTA, CDR2 FQGTGA. The CDR3 is 16 residues long. J was trimmed by 5 bases and V by 5 bases; bases with no gene match: 9. CDR3 nucleotides: TGTGCCAGCAGCATGCATATAGCGGGAGGCGACAATGAGCAGTTCTTC. Translated: CASSMHIAGGDNEQFF.

This chain uses TRBV2 with TRBJ2-7, with 11 bases that match TRBD2. The CDR3 extends over 15 amino acids. V dropped 7 bases and J dropped 2; count of bases not matched to a gene: 7. The germline gives CDR1 SNHLY, CDR2 FYNNEI. CDR3 coding DNA: TGTGCCAGCACCGACGGGACTAGCGGAACCTACGAGCAGTACTTC. This translates into CASTDGTSGTYEQYF.

The V call is TRBV9, the J call TRBJ2-1; 7 nucleotides align to TRBD2. This CDR3 has 15 residues. Germline CDR1 reads SGDLS; CDR2 reads YYNGEE. V gave up 1 base and J gave up 10 bases; unmatched junction bases: 11. The CDR3 spells CASSVSPRGSGEQFF. The CDR3, as DNA: TGTGCCAGCAGCGTAAGCCCACGGGGTAGCGGGGAGCAGTTCTTC.

CDR3 loop: CASSPILQGAGEKLFF. CDR3 coding DNA: TGTGCCAGCAGTCCCATATTACAGGGGGCTGGGGAAAAACTGTTTTTT. The chain uses TRBV27 and TRBJ1-4; 9 nucleotides agree with TRBD1. This CDR3 comprises 16 residues. Germline V gene lookup returns CDR1 MNHEY and CDR2 SMNVEV (reference sequence). V lost 5 bases, J lost 8 bases, and 12 bases stayed unmatched.

The chain combines TRBV27 with TRBJ2-1; D is undetermined. Germline CDR1 is MNHEY and CDR2 is SMNVEV (reference sequence). V shed 0 bases and J shed 4 bases, with 7 bases lying between them. The CDR3 spans 14 residues. CDR3 coding DNA: TGTGCCAGCAGTTTATCTCTGTTTTACAATGAGCAGTTCTTC. It yields the protein CASSLSLFYNEQFF.

The V gene is TRBV30, the J gene TRBJ2-1; a weak D match, TRBD2 (6 bases). From germline, CDR1 is GTSNPN and CDR2 SVGIG (reference sequence). V was cut by 5 bases and J by 3 bases, with 14 bases left in between. The CDR3 extends over 14 amino acids. The DNA for the CDR3 is TGTGCCTGGCTGTCTAGCGAAATCTACAATGAGCAGTTCTTC. This encodes CAWLSSEIYNEQFF.

This clone occurred once. This sequence joins TRBV27 and TRBJ1-2; the match to TRBD1 covers 9 bases. This CDR3 comprises 15 residues. Germline CDR1 reads MNHEY; CDR2 reads SMNVEV (reference sequence). The ends lost 5 bases at V and 5 bases at J; junction bases unmatched: 9. The CDR3 region is CASSNYGQGFYGYTF. The CDR3 bases are TGTGCCAGCAGTAACTACGGACAGGGGTTTTATGGCTACACCTTC.

This rearrangement joins TRBV2 to TRBJ2-3; 7 bases line up with TRBD2. Germline CDR1 and CDR2: SNHLY and FYNNEI. This CDR3 region has 19 residues. V lost 6 bases to trimming and J lost 0 bases; unmatched junction nucleotides: 18. The CDR3 reads CASRTGLRSSFASTDTQYF. The DNA for the CDR3 is TGTGCCAGCAGGACGGGACTACGCTCCTCCTTTGCTAGCACAGATACGCAGTATTTT.

Points on this clone: An end of the junction does not agree with germline; a read error may underlie this. The gene calls are TRBV19 and TRBJ1-1, with 10 bases aligning to TRBD1. The length of the CDR3 is 12 residues. Germline CDR1 reads LNHDA; CDR2 reads SQIVND (reference sequence). CDR3 DNA: TGTGCCAGTAGTATAGGACAGGGGGCGGTAAACTTT. This gives the protein CASSIGQGAVNF.

This clone has just one count. The chain employs TRBV9 and TRBJ1-1; tentative D call: TRBD1 (5 bases). V dropped 0 bases and J dropped 2 bases, with 14 bases sitting between them. CDR3 size: 16 residues. CDR1 is SGDLS, CDR2 YYNGEE, per germline. The DNA for the CDR3 is TGTGCCAGCAGCGTAGGAGGGCGGGGCCCCAACACTGAAGCTTTCTTT. Residues: CASSVGGRGPNTEAFF.

CDR3 coding DNA: TGTGCCTGCCAAAGGCCGGGGTCGGCTGAAGCTTTCTTT. It is translated as CACQRPGSAEAFF. The genes are TRBV30 and TRBJ1-1; D uncertain. The CDR3 spans 13 residues. V was pared by 6 bases and J by 6 bases, with 17 bases between. Germline V gene lookup returns CDR1 GTSNPN and CDR2 SVGIG (reference sequence). Full variable domain (remainder filled in from reference TRBV30 and TRBJ1-1): SQTIHQWPATLVQPVGSPLSLECTVEGTSNPNLYWYRQAAGRGLQLLFYSVGIGQISSEVPQNLSASRPQDRQFILSSKKLLLSDSGFYLCACQRPGSAEAFFGQGTRLTVV.

The chain uses TRBV5-6 and TRBJ2-6; D remains ambiguous. Per germline, CDR1 SGHDT and CDR2 YYEEEE. V lost 4 bases and J lost 1, with 9 bases in between. The CDR3 totals 15 residues. The CDR3 spells CASSPTVSGANVLTF. The CDR3 nucleotides read TGTGCCAGCAGCCCTACTGTGTCTGGGGCCAACGTCCTGACTTTC.

The chain links TRBV23-1 to TRBJ2-5, with 11 nucleotides matching TRBD2. TRBV23-1 is classed as an ORF, of uncertain function. The CDR3 covers 17 residues. The V segment lost 1 base and the J segment 0 bases; nucleotides outside the gene matches: 4. CDR3 sequence (DNA): TGCGCCAGCAGTCAATGGACTAGCGGGCTTAACCAAGAGACCCAGTACTTC. This encodes CASSQWTSGLNQETQYF.

The chain has TRBV28 and TRBJ1-1; TRBD1 might be the D (5 bases). This CDR3 has 14 residues. The V and J ends lost 1 base and 6 bases respectively, with 12 bases between them. Per germline, CDR1 MDHEN and CDR2 SYDVKM. CDR3 sequence reads: CASSLSGRVSEAFF. The CDR3 DNA reads as TGTGCCAGCAGTTTATCGGGCAGGGTGTCTGAAGCTTTCTTT.

This chain connects TRBV27 to TRBJ2-5; D gene unclear. V was cut by 2 bases and J by 0 bases, with 7 bases left in between. Germline values: CDR1 MNHEY, CDR2 SMNVEV (reference sequence). The CDR3 has 14 amino acids. The DNA of the CDR3 is TGTGCCAGCAGTTTAGCCGGGTACCAAGAGACCCAGTACTTC. This codes for CASSLAGYQETQYF.

The chain combines TRBV13 with TRBJ2-4; 10 bases are a match to TRBD2. Germline trimming cut 8 bases from V and 7 bases from J; bases unmatched to any gene: 20. Germline V lookup: CDR1 PRHDT, CDR2 FYEKMQ (reference sequence). This CDR3 has 18 residues. CDR3 loop: CASEESASGSVGRNIQYF. For the CDR3, the DNA is TGTGCCAGCGAAGAGTCGGCTAGCGGGAGTGTTGGGAGGAACATTCAGTACTTC.

The chain is built from TRBV7-9 and TRBJ2-7; no reliable D call. CDR1 is SEHNR, CDR2 FQNEAQ, per germline (reference sequence). This CDR3 spans 13 amino acids. The ends were cut back, 1 base at V and 1 base at J, with 5 bases in the middle. The DNA of the CDR3 is TGTGCCAGCAGCTTAGGGCCTTCCTACGAGCAGTACTTC. It yields the protein CASSLGPSYEQYF. Variable domain in full (rest from reference TRBV7-9 and TRBJ2-7): DTGVSQNPRHKITKRGQNVTFRCDPISEHNRLYWYRQTLGQGPEFLTYFQNEAQLEKSRLLSDRFSAERPKGSFSTLEIQRTEQGDSAMYLCASSLGPSYEQYFGPGTRLTVT.

V and J are TRBV7-2 and TRBJ2-1, with TRBD1 matching over 10 bases. The CDR3 totals 15 residues. Germline CDR1 is SGHTA and CDR2 is FQGNSA. V was clipped by 0 bases and J by 7 bases; unmatched bases: 3. The CDR3 nucleotides read TGTGCCAGCAGCTTAGCGGGACAGGGGAGGAATGAGCAGTTCTTC. The encoded protein is CASSLAGQGRNEQFF.

This chain connects TRBV30 to TRBJ2-1; 10 bases match TRBD2. The V and J ends lost 1 base and 4 bases, in that order; junction bases with no gene match: 1. Germline CDR1 and CDR2: GTSNPN and SVGIG (reference sequence). This CDR3 is built from 14 residues. CDR3 sequence reads: CAWSGAGGYNEQFF. Here the CDR3 DNA reads TGTGCCTGGAGTGGAGCGGGAGGGTACAATGAGCAGTTCTTC.

V gene TRBV28 combines with J gene TRBJ1-5; D may be TRBD1 (5 bases). CDR1 and CDR2 (germline): MDHEN, SYDVKM. There are 14 residues in the CDR3. CDR3 bases: TGTGCAAGCGAGGCGGGGGGAGCGGGTCAGCCCCAGCATTTT. This codes for CASEAGGAGQPQHF.

V usage is TRBV7-6 and J usage is TRBJ2-5; TRBD1 matches at 9 bases. The CDR3 consists of 16 residues. The V gene end was trimmed by 3 bases and the J gene end by 1 base; junction bases not matched to a gene: 6. Germline V CDR1 and CDR2: SGHVS, FNYEAQ. The CDR3 sequence is CASSLTGQGPQETQYF. CDR3 DNA sequence: TGTGCCAGCAGCTTGACGGGACAGGGTCCCCAAGAGACCCAGTACTTC.

This chain links TRBV6-5 with TRBJ2-7; 10 bases match TRBD2. V shed 5 bases and J 4 bases; nucleotides not matched to a gene: 5. This CDR3 contains 14 residues. Per the germline V gene, CDR1 is MNHEY and CDR2 is SVGAGI. Here the CDR3 DNA reads TGTGCCAGCAGTGCCGGGACTAGCGATTACGAGCAGTACTTC. Amino acids: CASSAGTSDYEQYF.

The chain employs TRBV6-5 and TRBJ2-7; D is unresolved. Per the germline V gene, CDR1 is MNHEY and CDR2 is SVGAGI. The CDR3 is made up of 15 amino acids. With 0 bases removed from V and 0 bases from J, the gap between germline ends came to 9 bases. Here the CDR3 DNA reads TGTGCCAGCAGTTACTCGCGGTGGAGCTCCTACGAGCAGTACTTC. This translates into CASSYSRWSSYEQYF.

J is TRBJ2-7 and V is TRBV4-1, with D tentatively TRBD1 (6 bases). V shed 3 bases and J shed 0 bases, with 9 bases lying between them. The CDR3 extends over 14 amino acids. Per germline, CDR1 MGHRA and CDR2 YSYEKL. CDR3 amino acids: CASSQGDNSYEQYF. CDR3 bases: TGCGCCAGCAGCCAGGGGGACAACTCCTACGAGCAGTACTTC.

The CDR3 here is CASSLAGGNTEAFF. The DNA of the CDR3 is TGCGCCAGCAGCTTGGCCGGGGGTAACACTGAAGCTTTCTTT. The rearrangement uses TRBV5-1 and TRBJ1-1, with D tentatively TRBD1 (5 bases). V was shortened by 0 bases and J by 2 bases, with 8 bases between the two germline ends. The germline V gene has CDR1 SGHRS and CDR2 YFSETQ. CDR3 length equals 14 residues.

The chain uses TRBV7-9 and TRBJ2-3; 7 bases fit TRBD2. The germline CDR1 and CDR2 sequences are SEHNR and FQNEAQ (reference sequence). Trimming cost V 5 bases and J 0 bases; bases outside gene matches: 17. The CDR3 is made up of 19 amino acids. The CDR3 reads CASSPSREHRVGSTDTQYF. For the CDR3, the DNA is TGTGCCAGCAGCCCCTCGCGGGAGCACCGGGTGGGGAGCACAGATACGCAGTATTTT.

The chain employs TRBV4-2 and TRBJ1-5, with TRBD1 matching over 7 bases. CDR1 is LGHNA and CDR2 is YNFKEQ in the germline V gene. V shed 5 bases, J shed 6 bases, and the junction held 7 bases outside the gene matches. The CDR3 spans 14 residues. The CDR3 nucleotides read TGTGCCAGCAGCTACAGGGGTGTGGGTCAGCCCCAGCATTTT. Translating it yields CASSYRGVGQPQHF.

The V gene is TRBV7-6, the J gene TRBJ1-1; D may be TRBD1 (5 bases). Germline CDR1 is SGHVS and CDR2 is FNYEAQ. The CDR3 length is 15 residues. V dropped 5 bases and J dropped 6 bases, with 19 bases sitting between them. The CDR3 DNA reads as TGTGCCAGCAGCCCGACCGGGGGGACTAACGCTGAAGCTTTCTTT. Translated: CASSPTGGTNAEAFF.

The chain employs TRBV4-3 and TRBJ2-7; possibly TRBD2 for D (5 bases). CDR1 and CDR2 (germline): LGHNA, YSLEER. This CDR3 contains 13 residues. Trimming shortened V by 0 bases and J by 3 bases, and 6 bases separated the two germline ends. The CDR3 DNA reads TGCGCCAGCAGCCAAGAACTAGACTACGAGCAGTACTTC. It codes for CASSQELDYEQYF.

This chain connects TRBV6-4 to TRBJ2-2; D is perhaps TRBD1 (6 bases). Germline V gene sequence: CDR1 MRHNA, CDR2 SNTAGT. The CDR3 length is 15 residues. Trimming pared 3 bases from V and 4 bases from J, leaving 12 bases between. As DNA, the CDR3 is TGTGCCAGCAGTGAGCACAGGGCGGGCACCGGGGAGCTGTTTTTT. This translates into CASSEHRAGTGELFF.